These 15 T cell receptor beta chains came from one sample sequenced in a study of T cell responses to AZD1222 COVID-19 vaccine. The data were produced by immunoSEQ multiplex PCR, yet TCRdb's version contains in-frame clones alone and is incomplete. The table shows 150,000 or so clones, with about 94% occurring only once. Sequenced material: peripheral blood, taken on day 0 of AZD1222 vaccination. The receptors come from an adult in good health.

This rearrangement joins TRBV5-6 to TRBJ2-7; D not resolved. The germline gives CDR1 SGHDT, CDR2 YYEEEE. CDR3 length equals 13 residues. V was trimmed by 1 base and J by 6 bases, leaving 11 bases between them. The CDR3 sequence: CASSLNLIGEQYF. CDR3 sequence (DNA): TGTGCCAGCAGCTTGAACTTGATCGGCGAGCAGTACTTC.

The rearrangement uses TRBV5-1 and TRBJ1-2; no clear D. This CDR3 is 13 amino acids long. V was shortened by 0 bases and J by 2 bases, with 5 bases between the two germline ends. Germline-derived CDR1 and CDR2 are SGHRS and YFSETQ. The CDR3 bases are TGCGCCAGCAGCTTGGAGCGGAACTATGGCTACACCTTC. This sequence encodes CASSLERNYGYTF.

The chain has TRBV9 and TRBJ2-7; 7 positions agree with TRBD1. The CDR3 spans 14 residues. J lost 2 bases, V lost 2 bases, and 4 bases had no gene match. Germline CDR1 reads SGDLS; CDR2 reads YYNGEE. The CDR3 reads CASSVGTEAYEQYF. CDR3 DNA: TGTGCCAGCAGCGTTGGGACAGAAGCCTACGAGCAGTACTTC.

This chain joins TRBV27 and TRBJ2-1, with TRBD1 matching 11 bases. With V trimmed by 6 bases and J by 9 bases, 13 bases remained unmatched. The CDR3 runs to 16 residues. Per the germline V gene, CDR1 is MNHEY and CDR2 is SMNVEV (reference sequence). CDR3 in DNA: TGTGCCAGCAGACCCCGGACAGGGGGCAGGTCGAGTGAGCAGTTCTTC. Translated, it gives CASRPRTGGRSSEQFF.

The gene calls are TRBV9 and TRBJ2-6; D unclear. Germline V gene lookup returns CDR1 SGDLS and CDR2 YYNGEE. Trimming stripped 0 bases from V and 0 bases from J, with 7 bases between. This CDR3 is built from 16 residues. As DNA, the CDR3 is TGTGCCAGCAGCGTAGCTGTGAGCTCTGGGGCCAACGTCCTGACTTTC. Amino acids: CASSVAVSSGANVLTF.

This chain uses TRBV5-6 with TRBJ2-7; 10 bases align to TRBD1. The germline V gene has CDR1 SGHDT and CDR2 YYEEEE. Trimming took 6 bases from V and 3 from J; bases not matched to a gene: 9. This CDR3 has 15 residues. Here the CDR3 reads CASNKPGQGIYEQYF. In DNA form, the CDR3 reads TGTGCCAGCAACAAGCCGGGACAGGGGATCTACGAGCAGTACTTC. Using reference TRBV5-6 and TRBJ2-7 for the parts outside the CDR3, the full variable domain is DAGVTQSPTHLIKTRGQQVTLRCSPKSGHDTVSWYQQALGQGPQFIFQYYEEEERQRGNFPDRFSGHQFPNYSSELNVNALLLGDSALYLCASNKPGQGIYEQYFGPGTRLTVT.

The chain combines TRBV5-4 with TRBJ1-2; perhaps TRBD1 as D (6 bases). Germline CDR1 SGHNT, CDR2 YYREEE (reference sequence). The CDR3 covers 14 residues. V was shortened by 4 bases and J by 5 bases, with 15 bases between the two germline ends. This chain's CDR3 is CASSQTGLGYGYTF. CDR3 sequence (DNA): TGTGCCAGCAGCCAAACAGGGCTAGGGTATGGCTACACCTTC.

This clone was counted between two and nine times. The CDR3 DNA reads TGTGCCAGCAGCTTGGCTGCCGGGACAGGGTCCTACGAGCAGTACTTC. Its translation is CASSLAAGTGSYEQYF. The rearrangement joins TRBV5-6 to TRBJ2-7; 9 bases are a match to TRBD1. Germline V gene data show CDR1 as SGHDT and CDR2 as YYEEEE. The CDR3 has 16 amino acids. Trimming removed 0 bases from V and 1 base from J; junction bases left unmatched: 5.

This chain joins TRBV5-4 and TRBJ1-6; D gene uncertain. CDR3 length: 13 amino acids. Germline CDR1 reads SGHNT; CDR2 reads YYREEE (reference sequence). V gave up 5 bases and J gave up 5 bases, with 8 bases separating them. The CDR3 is CASSWANNSPLHF. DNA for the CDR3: TGTGCCAGCAGTTGGGCAAATAATTCACCCCTCCACTTT. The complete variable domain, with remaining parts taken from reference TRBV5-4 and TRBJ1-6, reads ETGVTQSPTHLIKTRGQQVTLRCSSQSGHNTVSWYQQALGQGPQFIFQYYREEENGRGNFPPRFSGLQFPNYSSELNVNALELDDSALYLCASSWANNSPLHFGNGTRLTVT.

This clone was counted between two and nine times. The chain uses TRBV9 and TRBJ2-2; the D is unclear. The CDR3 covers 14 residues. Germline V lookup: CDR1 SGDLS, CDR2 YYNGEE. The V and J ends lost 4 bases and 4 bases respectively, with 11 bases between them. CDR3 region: CASSPTAPTGELFF. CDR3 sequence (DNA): TGTGCCAGCAGCCCGACGGCTCCCACCGGGGAGCTGTTTTTT.

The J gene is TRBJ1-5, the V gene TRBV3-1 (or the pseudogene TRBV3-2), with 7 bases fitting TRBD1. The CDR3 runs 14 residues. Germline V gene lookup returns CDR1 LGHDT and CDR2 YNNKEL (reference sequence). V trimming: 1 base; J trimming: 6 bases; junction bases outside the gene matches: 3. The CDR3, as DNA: TGTGCCAGCAGCCAAGGTACAGGGGTTCAGCCCCAGCATTTT. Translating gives CASSQGTGVQPQHF.

CDR3 amino acids: CASSLANQPQHF. CDR3 in DNA: TGTGCCAGCAGTTTGGCCAATCAGCCCCAGCATTTT. The chain has TRBV12-3 or TRBV12-4 and TRBJ1-5; no firm D call. V lost 3 bases to trimming and J lost 3 bases, with 3 bases between them. The CDR3 contains 12 residues.

CDR3 bases: TGTGCCATCAGTGAGACTAGCGGGGAAGAGACCCAGTACTTC. Its protein is CAISETSGEETQYF. The rearrangement uses TRBV10-3 and TRBJ2-5, with 10 positions matching TRBD2. Looked up from germline, CDR1 is ENHRY and CDR2 is SYGVKD. The CDR3 totals 14 residues. Trimming removed 2 bases from V and 3 bases from J; junction bases left unmatched: 0.

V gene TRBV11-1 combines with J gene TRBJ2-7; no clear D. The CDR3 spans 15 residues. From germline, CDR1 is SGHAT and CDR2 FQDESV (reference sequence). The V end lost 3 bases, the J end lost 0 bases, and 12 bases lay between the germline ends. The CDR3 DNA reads TGTGCCAGCAGCTTGCCTGGAGCTAGCTCCTACGAGCAGTACTTC. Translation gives CASSLPGASSYEQYF.

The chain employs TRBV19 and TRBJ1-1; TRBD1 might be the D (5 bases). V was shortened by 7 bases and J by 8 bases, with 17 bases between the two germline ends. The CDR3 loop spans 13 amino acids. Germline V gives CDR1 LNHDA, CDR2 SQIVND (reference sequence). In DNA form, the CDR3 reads TGTGCCAGTACCCAGCACCGGGACGGCGAAGCTTTCTTT. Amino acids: CASTQHRDGEAFF.